A single sample is the source of the 31 T cell receptor beta chains below, sequenced in a study of T-cell memory formation after mild COVID-19. TCRdb independently ran MiXCR on the 5' RACE reads; one entry per CDR3 protein. The data show around 530,000 distinct CDR3 sequences, roughly a fifth seen once. The specimen was PBMCs or a T cell subset sorted from them (not recorded which). These receptors all come from an adult woman who had mild COVID-19 (a few samples of this study predate the infection). Cell type and time point are not known.

This sequence joins TRBV6-6 and TRBJ2-1, with TRBD1 matching over 8 bases. CDR3 size: 14 residues. CDR1 is MNHNY, CDR2 SVGAGI, per germline (reference sequence). The ends lost 2 bases at V and 6 bases at J; junction bases unmatched: 3. The CDR3 spells CASSYTTGGNEQFF. CDR3 nucleotide sequence: TGTGCCAGCAGTTACACCACAGGGGGCAATGAGCAGTTCTTC.

This clonotype has more than one count but fewer than ten. This chain connects TRBV11-2 to TRBJ1-5; 7 positions match TRBD1. V lost 5 bases to trimming and J lost 5 bases; unmatched junction nucleotides: 12. The CDR3 has 16 amino acids. The germline V gene has CDR1 SGHAT and CDR2 FQNNGV. The CDR3: CASSPLTGTSDQPQHF. CDR3 nucleotides: TGTGCCAGCAGCCCGCTGACAGGGACCTCCGATCAGCCCCAGCATTTT.

The chain recombines TRBV13 with TRBJ2-3; 11 bases map to TRBD1. This CDR3 is built from 15 residues. The J segment lost 5 bases and the V segment lost 4 bases, leaving 5 bases of the junction unmatched. Germline V gene data show CDR1 as PRHDT and CDR2 as FYEKMQ (reference sequence). CDR3 in amino acids: CASSSSGTGGDTQYF. As DNA, the CDR3 is TGTGCCAGCAGCTCATCCGGGACAGGGGGAGATACGCAGTATTTT.

J is TRBJ1-2 and V is TRBV5-1; D remains unclear. This CDR3 has 12 amino acids. V lost 4 bases and J 6 bases, leaving 10 bases between the germline ends. CDR1 and CDR2 from the germline V gene are SGHRS and YFSETQ. The CDR3 DNA follows: TGCGCCAGCAGCGTGTACGGGAATGGCTACACCTTC. This translates into CASSVYGNGYTF.

The chain recombines TRBV18 with TRBJ1-4; maybe TRBD1 (5 bases). Trimming left V 0 bases short and J 8 bases short, with 16 bases between. The CDR3 runs to 16 residues. Looked up from germline, CDR1 is KGHSH and CDR2 is LQKENI. CDR3 residues: CASSPPRRGSDEKLFF. In DNA form, the CDR3 reads TGTGCCAGCTCACCACCGAGGCGGGGCTCGGACGAAAAACTGTTTTTT.

This clonotype was picked up a small number of times. The J gene is TRBJ2-3, the V gene TRBV10-3, with D tentatively TRBD1 or TRBD2 (5 bases each). This CDR3 is built from 13 residues. CDR1 ENHRY and CDR2 SYGVKD come from the germline V gene. The V and J ends lost 6 bases and 5 bases respectively, with 12 bases between them. The CDR3 region has the DNA TGTGCCATCAGGGGGGAGTCCCTAGATACGCAGTATTTT. Encoded protein: CAIRGESLDTQYF.

The V and J genes are TRBV29-1 and TRBJ2-7; 7 bases agree with TRBD2. This CDR3 has 14 amino acids. The germline V gene encodes CDR1 SQVTM and CDR2 ANQGSEA. V dropped 4 bases and J dropped 3; count of bases not matched to a gene: 9. The DNA for the CDR3 is TGCAGCGTTGCGGAGCCAGCGGGAAACTACGAGCAGTACTTC. This codes for CSVAEPAGNYEQYF.

This clonotype was observed a handful of times. CDR3 region: CATQENSYEQYF. In DNA, the CDR3 is TGTGCCACGCAGGAGAATTCCTACGAGCAGTACTTC. The chain employs TRBV6-5 and TRBJ2-7; D gene unclear. This CDR3 comprises 12 residues. V lost 10 bases to trimming and J lost 1 base, with 11 bases between them. CDR1 and CDR2 (germline): MNHEY, SVGAGI.

This clonotype was found a few times. V and J are TRBV27 and TRBJ1-6; TRBD1 might be the D (6 bases). The germline V gene encodes CDR1 MNHEY and CDR2 SMNVEV (reference sequence). The CDR3 runs 15 residues. V lost 1 base and J 9 bases, leaving 13 bases between the germline ends. The CDR3 DNA follows: TGTGCCAGCAGTTTATTCTTATCCAGGGGTTCACCCCTCCACTTT. This translates into CASSLFLSRGSPLHF.

This clonotype was observed many times. The chain links TRBV7-2 to TRBJ1-1, with D hard to call. The length of the CDR3 is 13 residues. V gave up 1 base and J gave up 0 bases, with 3 bases separating them. Germline-derived CDR1 and CDR2 are SGHTA and FQGNSA. CDR3 sequence: CASSLEVNTEAFF. As DNA, the CDR3 is TGTGCCAGCAGCTTAGAGGTGAACACTGAAGCTTTCTTT.

The chain carries TRBV6-2 or TRBV6-3 and TRBJ2-5; 8 nucleotides agree with TRBD2. Trimming at V came to 7 bases and at J to 5 bases, leaving 15 bases not matched to a gene. In germline, CDR1 is MNHEY, CDR2 SVGEGT. The CDR3 extends over 16 amino acids. CDR3 bases: TGTGCCAGCACCCGAGCGGGAGTAATGGTTACGGAGACCCAGTACTTC. Residues: CASTRAGVMVTETQYF.

The sample holds a few counts of this clonotype. The chain has TRBV27 and TRBJ2-3; tentatively, D is TRBD2 (5 bases). The germline CDR1 and CDR2 sequences are MNHEY and SMNVEV (reference sequence). The CDR3 extends over 18 amino acids. V lost 6 bases to trimming and J lost 0 bases, with 22 bases between them. CDR3 region: CASRPTEPWRASTDTQYF. The CDR3 DNA sequence: TGTGCCAGCAGACCGACGGAGCCCTGGCGGGCTAGCACAGATACGCAGTATTTT.

The gene calls are TRBV7-3 and TRBJ2-2; D is unresolved. V was shortened by 2 bases and J by 4 bases, with 8 bases between the two germline ends. The CDR3 has 14 amino acids. From germline, CDR1 is SGHTA and CDR2 FQGTGA. CDR3 protein: CASSLPTPTGELFF. CDR3 in DNA: TGTGCCAGCAGCTTACCTACACCCACCGGGGAGCTGTTTTTT.

This clonotype has more than one count but fewer than ten. The chain has TRBV12-3 or TRBV12-4 and TRBJ1-5; 8 bases fit TRBD1. V lost 6 bases to trimming and J lost 2 bases; unmatched junction nucleotides: 6. The CDR3 length is 15 residues. The CDR3 here is CASRSDRGGNQPQHF. The DNA for the CDR3 is TGTGCCAGCAGGTCCGACAGGGGTGGCAATCAGCCCCAGCATTTT.

Only a few counts were recorded for this clonotype. This rearrangement joins TRBV10-3 to TRBJ1-2; perhaps TRBD1 as D (5 bases). Germline V gene sequence: CDR1 ENHRY, CDR2 SYGVKD. V lost 4 bases and J 2 bases, leaving 14 bases between the germline ends. The length of the CDR3 is 15 residues. Written as DNA, the CDR3 is TGTGCCATCAGTGGTTCCGGGACGGGGAACTATGGCTACACCTTC. Residues: CAISGSGTGNYGYTF.

V usage is TRBV5-1 and J usage is TRBJ2-7; weak D call: TRBD1 (6 bases). The CDR3 is made up of 14 amino acids. Looked up from germline, CDR1 is SGHRS and CDR2 is YFSETQ. Between the trimmed V and J ends, which lost 4 bases and 7 bases, there was a span of 18 bases. The CDR3 DNA reads TGCGCCAGCAGCGACGACAGGACCCCGATGGAGCAGTACTTC. Its translation is CASSDDRTPMEQYF. Complete variable domain (other parts from reference TRBV5-1 and TRBJ2-7): KAGVTQTPRYLIKTRGQQVTLSCSPISGHRSVSWYQQTPGQGLQFLFEYFSETQRNKGNFPGRFSGRQFSNSRSEMNVSTLELGDSALYLCASSDDRTPMEQYFGPGTRLTVT.

This clonotype was seen more than once but under ten times. CDR3 protein: CASSLTWTGEDYEQYF. The CDR3 nucleotides read TGTGCCAGCAGCCTCACCTGGACAGGGGAAGACTACGAGCAGTACTTC. The V gene is TRBV14, the J gene TRBJ2-7; the match to TRBD1 covers 9 bases. Germline CDR1 is SGHDN and CDR2 is FVKESK. Trimming took 4 bases from V and 3 from J; bases not matched to a gene: 10. This CDR3 spans 16 amino acids.

The chain uses TRBV15 and TRBJ2-7; 7 nucleotides agree with TRBD2. The junction had 11 bases not matched to a gene; V was cut back by 6 bases and J by 3 bases. From germline, CDR1 is LNHNV and CDR2 YYDKDF (reference sequence). The CDR3 has 15 residues. This CDR3 is CATRQHLGGSYEQYF. The CDR3 DNA reads as TGTGCCACCAGACAACACCTCGGCGGGAGCTACGAGCAGTACTTC. Looking up the rest from reference TRBV15 and TRBJ2-7 gives the full variable domain: DAMVIQNPRYQVTQFGKPVTLSCSQTLNHNVMYWYQQKSSQAPKLLFHYYDKDFNNEADTPDNFQSRRPNTSFCFLDIRSPGLGDTAMYLCATRQHLGGSYEQYFGPGTRLTVT.

The genes are TRBV5-6 and TRBJ2-7; 9 positions agree with TRBD1. The CDR3 consists of 15 residues. Trimming cost V 2 bases and J 3 bases; bases outside gene matches: 6. CDR1 is SGHDT, CDR2 YYEEEE, per germline. The CDR3 reads CASSFRDREFYEQYF. The CDR3 bases are TGTGCCAGCAGCTTTAGGGACAGGGAATTCTACGAGCAGTACTTC.

This rearrangement joins TRBV24-1 to TRBJ1-1, with D hard to call. The V gene lost 6 bases and the J gene lost 0 bases, with 19 bases spanning the gap. Looked up from germline, CDR1 is KGHDR and CDR2 is SFDVKD. The CDR3 is made up of 17 amino acids. The CDR3 bases are TGTGCCACCAGTCGAGGCCGGGGTAATCCCATGAACACTGAAGCTTTCTTT. This encodes CATSRGRGNPMNTEAFF.

V gene TRBV29-1 combines with J gene TRBJ1-1, with 8 positions matching TRBD1. The CDR3 covers 13 residues. Per germline, CDR1 SQVTM and CDR2 ANQGSEA. V lost 3 bases and J lost 5; bases outside the gene matches: 5. The CDR3: CSVETGELTEAFF. The CDR3 DNA reads as TGCAGCGTTGAGACAGGGGAATTGACTGAAGCTTTCTTT.

This clonotype was found a few times. This sequence joins TRBV12-3 or TRBV12-4 and TRBJ1-1; D unclear. Between the trimmed V and J ends, which lost 2 bases and 4 bases, there was a span of 14 bases. This CDR3 has 15 amino acids. Here the CDR3 DNA reads TGTGCCAGCAGTTTACCCGGCTGGGAGGGCACTGAAGCTTTCTTT. As protein: CASSLPGWEGTEAFF.

The chain is built from TRBV4-1 and TRBJ1-3; D is possibly TRBD1 (5 bases). The CDR3 consists of 15 residues. Per the germline V gene, CDR1 is MGHRA and CDR2 is YSYEKL. With 2 bases removed from V and 2 bases from J, the gap between germline ends came to 10 bases. CDR3 sequence reads: CASSQPDSPGNTIYF. For the CDR3, the DNA is TGCGCCAGCAGCCAACCAGACAGCCCTGGAAACACCATATATTTT.

The sample holds a few counts of this clonotype. The gene calls are TRBV24-1 and TRBJ1-4; D gene ambiguous. V was shortened by 5 bases and J by 10 bases, with 19 bases between the two germline ends. The germline CDR1 and CDR2 sequences are KGHDR and SFDVKD. The CDR3 extends over 15 amino acids. The CDR3 reads CATSVRSARRGKLFF. The CDR3 DNA is TGTGCCACCAGTGTGCGGTCAGCCCGCCGGGGAAAACTGTTTTTT.

This clonotype was counted only a few times. The chain recombines TRBV7-8 with TRBJ1-1, with 7 nucleotides matching TRBD1. V lost 5 bases and J lost 0; bases outside the gene matches: 9. There are 16 residues in the CDR3. Germline CDR1 is SGHVS and CDR2 is FQNEAQ. CDR3 in DNA: TGTGCCAGCAGCCCGACGGGACAGATAATGAACACTGAAGCTTTCTTT. Protein product: CASSPTGQIMNTEAFF. Full variable domain (rest looked up from reference TRBV7-8 and TRBJ1-1): GAGVSQSPRYKVAKRGQDVALRCDPISGHVSLFWYQQALGQGPEFLTYFQNEAQLDKSGLPSDRFFAERPEGSVSTLKIQRTQQEDSAVYLCASSPTGQIMNTEAFFGQGTRLTVV.

This clonotype was counted a few times. The chain employs TRBV6-5 and TRBJ1-1; D is uncertain. The CDR3 has 13 amino acids. V was clipped by 1 base and J by 1 base, with 4 bases between them. CDR1 MNHEY and CDR2 SVGAGI come from the germline V gene. The CDR3: CASSYLGNTEAFF. The DNA for the CDR3 is TGTGCCAGCAGTTACTTGGGGAACACTGAAGCTTTCTTT.

The sample holds a few counts of this clonotype. The V and J genes are TRBV5-5 and TRBJ1-3, with D perhaps TRBD1 (5 bases). This CDR3 contains 15 residues. V lost 4 bases to trimming and J lost 0 bases, with 11 bases between them. Germline V lookup: CDR1 SGHKS, CDR2 YYEKEE (reference sequence). The CDR3 spells CASSLGLTSGNTIYF. The CDR3 bases are TGTGCCAGCAGCCTGGGACTGACCTCTGGAAACACCATATATTTT. The full variable domain, its missing parts supplied by reference TRBV5-5 and TRBJ1-3, is DAGVTQSPTHLIKTRGQQVTLRCSPISGHKSVSWYQQVLGQGPQFIFQYYEKEERGRGNFPDRFSARQFPNYSSELNVNALLLGDSALYLCASSLGLTSGNTIYFGEGSWLTVV.

This clonotype was seen only a few times. The chain has TRBV24-1 and TRBJ2-2; D not resolved. Germline V gene lookup returns CDR1 KGHDR and CDR2 SFDVKD. The CDR3 extends over 11 amino acids. Trimming cost V 4 bases and J 11 bases, with 7 bases left between them. CDR3 sequence: CATSEGTELFF. For the CDR3, the DNA is TGTGCCACCAGTGAGGGAACTGAGCTGTTTTTT.

This clonotype was counted only a few times. The CDR3 spells CASSLGYAEQGVNTEAFF. The CDR3 DNA sequence: TGTGCCAGCAGCTTAGGATACGCTGAACAGGGGGTGAACACTGAAGCTTTCTTT. The chain links TRBV7-9 to TRBJ1-1; TRBD1 matches 8 bases. V lost 1 base and J lost 0; bases outside the gene matches: 10. CDR3 size: 18 residues. CDR1 SEHNR and CDR2 FQNEAQ come from the germline V gene (reference sequence). The full variable domain, its missing parts supplied by reference TRBV7-9 and TRBJ1-1, is DTGVSQNPRHKITKRGQNVTFRCDPISEHNRLYWYRQTLGQGPEFLTYFQNEAQLEKSRLLSDRFSAERPKGSFSTLEIQRTEQGDSAMYLCASSLGYAEQGVNTEAFFGQGTRLTVV.

This clonotype was seen a handful of times. V gene TRBV27 combines with J gene TRBJ2-7; a weak D match, TRBD1 (6 bases). Trimming removed 4 bases from V and 4 bases from J, with 11 bases in between. CDR3 length: 13 residues. Germline V lookup: CDR1 MNHEY, CDR2 SMNVEV (reference sequence). The CDR3 reads CASSSSTGYEQYF. CDR3 nucleotides: TGTGCCAGCAGTTCCTCGACAGGATACGAGCAGTACTTC.

The genes are TRBV7-6 and TRBJ2-1; 11 bases map to TRBD2. The CDR3 spans 13 residues. Germline values: CDR1 SGHVS, CDR2 FNYEAQ. The trim removed 8 bases at V and 9 bases at J, leaving 6 bases unmatched. CDR3 in amino acids: CASGISGRGEQFF. CDR3 in DNA: TGTGCCAGCGGCATTAGCGGGAGGGGTGAGCAGTTCTTC.